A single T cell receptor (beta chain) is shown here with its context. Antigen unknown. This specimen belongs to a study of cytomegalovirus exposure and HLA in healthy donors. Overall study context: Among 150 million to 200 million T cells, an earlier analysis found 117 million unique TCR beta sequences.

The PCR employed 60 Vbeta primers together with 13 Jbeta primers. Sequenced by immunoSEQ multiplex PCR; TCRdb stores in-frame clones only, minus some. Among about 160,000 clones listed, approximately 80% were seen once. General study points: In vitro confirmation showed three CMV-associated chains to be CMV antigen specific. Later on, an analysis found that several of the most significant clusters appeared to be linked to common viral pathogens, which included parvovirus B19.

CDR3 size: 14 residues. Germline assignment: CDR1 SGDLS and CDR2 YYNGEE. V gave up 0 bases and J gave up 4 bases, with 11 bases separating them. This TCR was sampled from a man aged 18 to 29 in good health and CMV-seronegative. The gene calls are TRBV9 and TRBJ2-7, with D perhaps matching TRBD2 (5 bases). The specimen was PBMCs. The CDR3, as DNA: TGTGCCAGCAGCGTAGGGGTGTCGGGGTACGAGCAGTACTTC. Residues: CASSVGVSGYEQYF.